This section outlines one T cell receptor beta chain sequence together with its context. The antigen is not known. The data stem from a study of STAT5B mutations in CD4+ large granular lymphocyte leukemia. Looking at the study overall: Healthy donors showed HLA-associated enrichment of the CDR3 'QG' motif. Whole-study results and caveats: Patient CD4-sorted repertoires looked more clonal than healthy CD4+ repertoires, even without putative leukemic clones. Compared with healthy controls (2/35), patient top clones favored TRBV06 (8/27).

The germline V gene has CDR1 SGHKS and CDR2 YYEKEE (reference sequence). V shed 4 bases and J shed 4 bases, with 18 bases lying between them. This CDR3 comprises 16 residues. The method was immunoSEQ multiplex PCR; TCRdb's version includes in-frame clones alone and lacks a portion of them. This table has about 23,000 clones, around three quarters appearing once. Sequencing was performed on CD4+ T cells from blood buffy coats. J is TRBJ2-1 and V is TRBV5-5, with D possibly being TRBD2 (6 bases). This clonotype originated in a human donor in good health. The CDR3 nucleotides are TGTGCCAGCAGCAAAAGGGCGGGACCGCTTTACAATGAGCAGTTCTTC. Residues: CASSKRAGPLYNEQFF.